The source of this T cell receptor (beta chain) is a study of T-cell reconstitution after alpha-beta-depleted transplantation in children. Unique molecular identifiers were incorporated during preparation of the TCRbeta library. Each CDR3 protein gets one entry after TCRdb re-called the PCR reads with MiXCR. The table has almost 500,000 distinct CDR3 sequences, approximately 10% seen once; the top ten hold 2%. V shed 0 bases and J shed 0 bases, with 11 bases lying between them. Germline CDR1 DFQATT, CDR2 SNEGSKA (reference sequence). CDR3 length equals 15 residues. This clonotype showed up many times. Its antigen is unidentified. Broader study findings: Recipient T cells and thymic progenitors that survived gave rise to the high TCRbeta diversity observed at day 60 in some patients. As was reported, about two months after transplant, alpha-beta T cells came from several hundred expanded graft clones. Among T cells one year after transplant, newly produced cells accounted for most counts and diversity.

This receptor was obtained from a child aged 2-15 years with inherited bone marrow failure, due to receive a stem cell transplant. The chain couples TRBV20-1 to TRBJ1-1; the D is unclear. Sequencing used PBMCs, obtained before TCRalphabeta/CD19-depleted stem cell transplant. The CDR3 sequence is CSARDLQVLNTEAFF. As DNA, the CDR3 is TGCAGTGCTAGAGATCTGCAGGTGCTGAACACTGAAGCTTTCTTT.